The 19 T cell receptor beta chains below all came from one sample that was sequenced in a study of blood T cell repertoires in COVID-19. Sequenced by immunoSEQ multiplex PCR; TCRdb stores in-frame clones only, minus some. The sample yields some 70,000 clones, 80% to 90% seen once. Sequenced input: peripheral blood. The receptors derive from a man aged 50-59 years with active COVID-19.

The rearrangement links TRBV30 to TRBJ2-5, with 9 positions matching TRBD2. This CDR3 region has 15 residues. In germline, CDR1 is GTSNPN, CDR2 SVGIG (reference sequence). With 0 bases clipped from V and 1 base from J, the junction kept 3 bases outside the gene matches. The CDR3 region has the DNA TGTGCCTGGAGTGTAGGTAGCGGGGGCCAAGAGACCCAGTACTTC. Its protein is CAWSVGSGGQETQYF. The whole variable domain, remainder taken from reference TRBV30 and TRBJ2-5, is SQTIHQWPATLVQPVGSPLSLECTVEGTSNPNLYWYRQAAGRGLQLLFYSVGIGQISSEVPQNLSASRPQDRQFILSSKKLLLSDSGFYLCAWSVGSGGQETQYFGPGTRLLVL.

The J gene is TRBJ1-1, the V gene TRBV5-1; no clear D. Germline CDR1 and CDR2: SGHRS and YFSETQ. This CDR3 is built from 14 residues. The V gene lost 4 bases and the J gene lost 1 base, with 11 bases spanning the gap. The CDR3 reads CASSGRTANTEAFF. The DNA of the CDR3 is TGCGCCAGCAGCGGGAGGACGGCGAACACTGAAGCTTTCTTT.

The gene calls are TRBV27 and TRBJ1-6, with 8 bases lining up with TRBD1. With V trimmed by 6 bases and J by 10 bases, 14 bases remained unmatched. CDR3 size: 16 residues. Looked up from germline, CDR1 is MNHEY and CDR2 is SMNVEV (reference sequence). This CDR3 is CASRPPPGGAGSPLHF. The CDR3 coding sequence is TGTGCCAGCAGACCTCCTCCAGGGGGCGCGGGATCACCCCTCCACTTT.

The chain couples TRBV28 to TRBJ2-7; TRBD2 matches 11 bases. The germline gives CDR1 MDHEN, CDR2 SYDVKM. V lost 7 bases, J lost 6 bases, and 11 bases stayed unmatched. The CDR3 totals 15 residues. In nucleotides, the CDR3 is TGTGCCAGCAAACACCCACTAGCGGGAGTGGTCGAGCAGTACTTC. As protein: CASKHPLAGVVEQYF.

The chain joins TRBV2 to TRBJ1-6, with 12 positions matching TRBD1. The CDR3 length is 17 residues. Germline CDR1 SNHLY, CDR2 FYNNEI. V was clipped by 6 bases and J by 5 bases; unmatched bases: 8. CDR3 sequence: CASSLEGTGGNNSPLHF. CDR3 bases: TGTGCCAGCAGCCTTGAAGGGACAGGGGGCAATAATTCACCCCTCCACTTT.

The chain couples TRBV4-1 to TRBJ2-7, with 8 bases aligning to TRBD1. V gave up 3 bases and J gave up 3 bases; unmatched junction bases: 10. This CDR3 has 16 residues. Germline V gene sequence: CDR1 MGHRA, CDR2 YSYEKL. CDR3 amino acids: CASSHPVRDRIYEQYF. Written as DNA, the CDR3 is TGCGCCAGCAGCCACCCGGTACGGGACAGGATCTACGAGCAGTACTTC.

The chain joins TRBV21-1 to TRBJ1-3; the DNA was not used to check the table's D call, TRBD1. TRBV21-1 is a known pseudogene. There are 15 residues in the CDR3. The CDR3 loop reads CASSKFGTSGNTIYF. The CDR3 DNA reads TGTGCCAGCAGCAAATTCGGGACAAGTGGAAACACCATATATTTT.

This chain connects TRBV20-1 to TRBJ1-3; D remains unclear. V gave up 3 bases and J gave up 0 bases, with 12 bases separating them. Germline V lookup: CDR1 DFQATT, CDR2 SNEGSKA (reference sequence). The CDR3 sequence is 15 residues long. This chain's CDR3 is CSASSAGGSGNTIYF. The CDR3 DNA follows: TGCAGTGCTAGTTCCGCCGGCGGCTCTGGAAACACCATATATTTT.

J is TRBJ2-2 and V is TRBV7-2; 15 bases align to TRBD2. The V gene's germline CDR1 is SGHTA and CDR2 FQGNSA. The length of the CDR3 is 17 residues. The V gene end was trimmed by 4 bases and the J gene end by 6 bases; junction bases not matched to a gene: 6. In nucleotides, the CDR3 is TGTGCCAGCAGCTCAGCCGGACTAGCGGGAGGGTCCGGGGAGCTGTTTTTT. Its protein product is CASSSAGLAGGSGELFF.

This rearrangement joins TRBV5-1 to TRBJ2-1, with 11 bases identical to TRBD2. Germline V gene sequence: CDR1 SGHRS, CDR2 YFSETQ. The CDR3 sequence is 14 residues long. Germline trimming cut 5 bases from V and 5 bases from J; bases unmatched to any gene: 3. CDR3 region: CASSTGLADNEQFF. As DNA, the CDR3 is TGCGCCAGCAGTACGGGACTAGCGGACAATGAGCAGTTCTTC.

The chain is built from TRBV19 and TRBJ2-7; 8 bases align to TRBD1. CDR3 length: 15 amino acids. Germline V gives CDR1 LNHDA, CDR2 SQIVND (reference sequence). Losses at the gene ends were 2 bases for V and 2 bases for J; bases not matched to a gene: 5. The CDR3 DNA sequence: TGTGCCAGTAGTATAATAGGACAGGGTACCTACGAGCAGTACTTC. Protein product: CASSIIGQGTYEQYF.

This clone came up once. DNA of the CDR3: TGCGCCAGCAGCTTGGACAAACCGGGATATCAAACAGGGGGGCAGTACTTC. This gives the protein CASSLDKPGYQTGGQYF. The V call is TRBV5-1, the J call TRBJ2-7; 8 nucleotides agree with TRBD1. The germline V gene encodes CDR1 SGHRS and CDR2 YFSETQ. Trimming removed 0 bases from V and 9 bases from J; junction bases left unmatched: 17. This CDR3 is built from 17 residues.

The chain recombines TRBV28 with TRBJ2-3, with 9 positions matching TRBD2. The germline V gene encodes CDR1 MDHEN and CDR2 SYDVKM. The CDR3 has 16 residues. J was trimmed by 7 bases and V by 6 bases; bases with no gene match: 14. CDR3 sequence reads: CASSTVTSGYWNTQYF. In DNA, the CDR3 is TGTGCCAGCAGCACGGTGACTAGCGGTTATTGGAATACGCAGTATTTT.

This sequence joins TRBV3-1 (or the pseudogene TRBV3-2) and TRBJ2-2; D gene unclear. CDR1 is LGHDT and CDR2 is YNNKEL in the germline V gene (reference sequence). V lost 1 base to trimming and J lost 0 bases, with 9 bases between them. This CDR3 has 16 residues. The CDR3 loop is CASSQAAAANTGELFF. DNA for the CDR3: TGTGCCAGCAGCCAAGCGGCCGCGGCGAACACCGGGGAGCTGTTTTTT.

This chain connects TRBV27 to TRBJ2-1; 12 bases match TRBD2. Germline trimming cut 4 bases from V and 0 bases from J; bases unmatched to any gene: 7. CDR3 size: 18 residues. Germline V lookup: CDR1 MNHEY, CDR2 SMNVEV (reference sequence). CDR3 sequence (DNA): TGTGCCAGCAGTTCGGCACTAGCGGGGGGCAGCTCCTACAATGAGCAGTTCTTC. It codes for CASSSALAGGSSYNEQFF.

The chain uses TRBV7-6 and TRBJ1-4, with D perhaps matching TRBD1 (5 bases). Trimming left V 5 bases short and J 7 bases short, with 17 bases between. Germline CDR1 reads SGHVS; CDR2 reads FNYEAQ. CDR3 size: 15 residues. Written as DNA, the CDR3 is TGTGCCAGCAGCAAATCAACAGACAGACGTGAAAAACTGTTTTTT. It specifies CASSKSTDRREKLFF.

The rearrangement joins TRBV4-1 to TRBJ1-2; D unresolved. With 3 bases removed from V and 5 bases from J, the gap between germline ends came to 10 bases. Germline CDR1 and CDR2: MGHRA and YSYEKL. This CDR3 is built from 13 residues. The CDR3 region has the DNA TGCGCCAGCAGCCAGGGCGGGAGTTATGGCTACACCTTC. It specifies CASSQGGSYGYTF.

CDR3 residues: CASSVAILDTEAFF. The CDR3 DNA reads as TGTGCCAGCAGCGTAGCTATACTCGACACTGAAGCTTTCTTT. The V gene is TRBV9, the J gene TRBJ1-1, with D hard to call. The CDR3 loop spans 14 amino acids. V gave up 0 bases and J gave up 3 bases, with 9 bases separating them. Germline CDR1 reads SGDLS; CDR2 reads YYNGEE.

Written as DNA, the CDR3 is TGTGCCAGTAAGAGTAGAGGAGATACGCAGTATTTT. This translates into CASKSRGDTQYF. The chain uses TRBV19 and TRBJ2-3, with unresolved D. Germline CDR1 and CDR2: LNHDA and SQIVND (reference sequence). The germline V and J ends were trimmed by 7 bases and 5 bases, with 10 bases remaining between them. The CDR3 length is 12 residues.